Listed below are T cell receptor beta chains from one sample, sequenced in a study of persistence of HIV-infected CD4 T cells. Antigen specificity for these receptors is unknown. Assay: immunoSEQ multiplex PCR; the TCRdb copy retains only in-frame clones and omits some. The sample carries roughly 20,000 clones, 75% to 80% recorded once. Source: CD4+ T cells sorted from PBMCs after roughly 18-hour stimulation, taken from a patient who received antiretroviral therapy. The origin of the receptors is an adult man with HIV who was CMV-seropositive. The CDR3 runs from the conserved cysteine through the conserved F or W. D genes are given only for firm matches. Clone size is given for some rows only: seen once, a few or many times, or a class if the clone is expanded.

.	TRBV28	TRBJ2-7	.	TGTGCCAGCAGTTTTCCTGGGCCCTACGAGCAGTACTTC	CASSFPGPYEQYF
once	TRBV19	TRBJ2-7	.	TGTGCCAGTAGTATAACGAGACAGCGTTCCTACGAGCAGTACTTC	CASSITRQRSYEQYF
.	TRBV6-4	TRBJ2-1	TRBD2	TGTGCCAGCAGTGTAGGACTAGGAGTGACGCGTGAGCAGTTCTTC	CASSVGLGVTREQFF
.	TRBV4-2	TRBJ2-3	TRBD2	TGTGCCAGCAGCCAAGAATTCCTAGCGGGGGCTACAGATACGCAGTATTTT	CASSQEFLAGATDTQYF
.	TRBV5-1	TRBJ2-7	.	TGCGCCAGCAAGATGACAGGCAGCACCTACGAGCAGTACTTC	CASKMTGSTYEQYF
.	TRBV19	TRBJ1-5	.	TGTGCCAGTACCATGGTTGGCCAGGGCAATCAGCCCCAGCATTTT	CASTMVGQGNQPQHF
.	TRBV7-3	TRBJ1-1	.	TGTGCCAGCAGCTCCCAGGGCGCAGGGATGAACACTGAAGCTTTCTTT	CASSSQGAGMNTEAFF
.	TRBV11-1	TRBJ2-7	TRBD1	TGTGCCAGCAGCGGCCGTAGAGGGGGCGAATTCTACGAGCAGTACTTC	CASSGRRGGEFYEQYF
.	TRBV2	TRBJ1-2	.	TGTGCCAGCAGCAGTTCGGCAGGGGCTAACTATGGCTACACCTTC	CASSSSAGANYGYTF
.	TRBV7-2	TRBJ2-5	.	TGTGCCAGCAGCTTAGGGCTATTTGAGGGGACCCAGTACTTC	CASSLGLFEGTQYF